This TCR beta chain was found in a study of metastatic and nonmetastatic thyroid tumors. With MiXCR, TCRdb reprocessed the PCR reads. The repertoire consists of about 92,000 clones, with more than 12% occurring once and the leading ten covering just over 3.5%. As concerns this clone: This could be a read error, since a much larger clone is one nucleotide away.

Thyroid surgery was performed in patients who had received no treatment beforehand. The CDR3 is 17 residues long. The germline V gene encodes CDR1 LGHNA and CDR2 YSLEER. Trimming at V came to 5 bases and at J to 6 bases, leaving 13 bases not matched to a gene. The V and J genes are TRBV4-3 and TRBJ2-2, with TRBD2 identical over 9 bases. The material sequenced was blood. The TCR was taken from a female donor with papillary thyroid cancer or a benign thyroid nodule (not recorded which). Some clones in this sample may be carry-over from other donors' samples. CDR3 sequence reads: CASSGALGGGGPGELFF. In DNA, the CDR3 is TGCGCCAGCAGCGGAGCCCTGGGCGGGGGGGGCCCCGGGGAGCTGTTTTTT.